This TCR beta chain is drawn from a study of blood T cell repertoires in COVID-19. On the study more broadly: Researchers got acute and convalescent COVID-19 samples from the United States, Italy and Spain.

Profiled with immunoSEQ multiplex PCR; TCRdb holds only in-frame clones, not every one. The data contain about 170,000 clones, 84% of them singletons. Deletions cut 1 base from V and 4 bases from J, with 10 bases between. The germline gives CDR1 SGHTA, CDR2 FQGNSA. This CDR3 has 15 amino acids. The receptor's source is a man in his 70s with active or convalescent COVID-19. Sample: peripheral blood. This chain links TRBV7-2 with TRBJ2-2; D perhaps matches TRBD2 (5 bases). The CDR3 coding sequence is TGTGCCAGCAGCTTAGGGGCAGCGGCCACCGGGGAGCTGTTTTTT. It codes for CASSLGAAATGELFF.